This T cell receptor (beta chain) was found in a study of OX40 agonist ivuxolimab in advanced cancers. This clone has a single count. Germline V gene sequence: CDR1 LGHNA, CDR2 YSLEER. The CDR3 runs 12 residues. The germline V and J ends were trimmed by 4 bases and 7 bases, with 11 bases remaining between them. Assay used: immunoSEQ multiplex PCR; TCRdb lists only in-frame clones, some missing. The table has 95,000 to 100,000 clones, about 92% seen once. The J gene is TRBJ2-7, the V gene TRBV4-3, with D maybe TRBD2 (6 bases). The sequencing used CD4+ or CD8+ T cells sorted from blood, collected in a trial of the OX40 agonist ivuxolimab. This TCR was sampled from an adult with an advanced solid tumor such as melanoma, head and neck, liver or kidney cancer. The CDR3 protein is CASSPESGEQYF. CDR3 nucleotides: TGCGCCAGCAGCCCGGAAAGCGGGGAGCAGTACTTC.